This T cell receptor (beta chain) appears in the sequencing data of a study of T cell responses to AZD1222 COVID-19 vaccine. This table comes from immunoSEQ multiplex PCR, and its TCRdb copy is limited to in-frame clones, with some not included. The sample has fewer than 90,000 clones; roughly 88% are singletons. The junction had 4 bases not matched to a gene; V was cut back by 7 bases and J by 2 bases. There are 13 residues in the CDR3. This specimen consisted of peripheral blood, obtained on day 0 of AZD1222 vaccination. The origin of this receptor is an adult in good health. This chain links TRBV12-3 or TRBV12-4 with TRBJ1-1, with 7 bases identical to TRBD1. In DNA form, the CDR3 reads TGTGCCAGCATACGGGACAGCAACACTGAAGCTTTCTTT. Its protein product is CASIRDSNTEAFF.